This T cell receptor (beta chain) was identified in a study of cytomegalovirus exposure and HLA in healthy donors. Study results and limitations: Later analysis showed TCR association rates varying by HLA locus, highest for DRB1 and lowest for HLA-C.

About this clone: Antigen unknown.

Although they were nominally healthy when sampled, donors likely had unrecorded immune exposures. This CDR3 spans 17 amino acids. The germline V gene has CDR1 LGHNA and CDR2 YNFKEQ. Trimming left V 2 bases short and J 8 bases short, with 21 bases between. Use of 60 Vbeta and 13 Jbeta primers characterized the PCR. The assay was immunoSEQ multiplex PCR, and TCRdb's table has in-frame clones only and misses some. The sample lists 200,000 or so clones, approximately 81% seen once, with around 2.1% in the top ten. The TCR sequence derives from a woman between 18 and 30 years old in good health and CMV-seropositive. The genes are TRBV4-2 and TRBJ1-4; D gene uncertain. Sample: PBMCs. CDR3: CASSQPEMGRSWEKLFF. CDR3 DNA: TGTGCCAGCAGCCAACCCGAGATGGGGAGGTCATGGGAAAAACTGTTTTTT.